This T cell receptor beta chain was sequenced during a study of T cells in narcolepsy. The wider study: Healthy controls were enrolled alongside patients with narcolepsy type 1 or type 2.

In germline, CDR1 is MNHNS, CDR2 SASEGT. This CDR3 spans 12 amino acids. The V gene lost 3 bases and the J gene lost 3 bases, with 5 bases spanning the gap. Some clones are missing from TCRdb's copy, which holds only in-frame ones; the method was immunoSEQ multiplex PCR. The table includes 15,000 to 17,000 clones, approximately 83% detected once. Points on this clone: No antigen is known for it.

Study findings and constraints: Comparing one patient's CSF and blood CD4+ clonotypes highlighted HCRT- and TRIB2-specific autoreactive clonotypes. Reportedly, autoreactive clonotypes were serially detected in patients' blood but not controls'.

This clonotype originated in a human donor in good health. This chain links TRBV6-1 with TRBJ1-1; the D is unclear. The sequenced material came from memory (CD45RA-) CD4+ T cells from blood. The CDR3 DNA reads TGTGCCAGCAGTGACCGTTACACTGAAGCTTTCTTT. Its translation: CASSDRYTEAFF.